The rows below give T cell receptor beta chains drawn from one sample of a study of OX40 agonist ivuxolimab in advanced cancers. The protocol was immunoSEQ multiplex PCR, while the TCRdb copy is restricted to in-frame clones and leaves out a portion. The data contain 50,000 or so clones, 90% to 95% of them singletons. The sample consisted of CD4+ or CD8+ T cells sorted from blood, taken in a trial of the OX40 agonist ivuxolimab. The origin of the receptors is an adult with an advanced solid tumor such as melanoma, head and neck, liver or kidney cancer. Both conserved end residues are part of each CDR3. Each record gives: clone size, J gene, D gene, V gene, CDR3 protein, CDR3 DNA. D genes are given only for firm matches. Some rows have no size entry. The others give once, few or many, or a class for an expanded clone.

few | TRBJ1-1 | TRBD1 | TRBV7-2 | CASSSRTGGARSEAFF | TGTGCCAGCAGCTCCCGGACAGGGGGTGCCAGATCTGAAGCTTTCTTT
. | TRBJ2-5 | . | TRBV7-5 | CARTPTGSQETQYF | TGTGCCAGAACCCCGACAGGGTCCCAAGAGACCCAGTACTTC
. | TRBJ1-2 | . | TRBV27 | CASSSSGANYGYTF | TGTGCCAGCAGTAGCTCCGGGGCTAACTATGGCTACACCTTC
. | TRBJ1-1 | . | TRBV16 | CASSQSGRGNTEAFF | TGTGCCAGCAGCCAATCGGGTAGGGGGAACACTGAAGCTTTCTTT
. | TRBJ1-2 | TRBD1 | TRBV15 | CATSNRTGTTNYGYTF | TGTGCCACCAGCAACCGGACAGGGACGACTAACTATGGCTACACCTTC
. | TRBJ2-3 | TRBD2 | TRBV10-3 | CAIRPAAGDFGTDTQYF | TGTGCCATCCGCCCCGCGGCGGGAGATTTCGGCACAGATACGCAGTATTTT
. | TRBJ2-1 | TRBD2 | TRBV4-2 | CASSRVTPKTSGRDNEQFF | TGTGCCAGCAGCCGAGTGACGCCCAAGACTAGCGGGAGGGACAATGAGCAGTTCTTC
. | TRBJ2-2 | TRBD1 | TRBV27 | CATARQGANTGELFF | TGTGCCACCGCCAGACAGGGGGCGAACACCGGGGAGCTGTTTTTT
. | TRBJ1-1 | . | TRBV27 | CASLKNWGKGLNTEAFF | TGTGCCAGCCTAAAAAACTGGGGGAAGGGGTTGAACACTGAAGCTTTCTTT
. | TRBJ2-3 | TRBD1 | TRBV13 | CASSHRGLTDTQYF | TGTGCCAGCAGCCACAGGGGCCTCACAGATACGCAGTATTTT
. | TRBJ2-5 | TRBD1 | TRBV28 | CASRLGDRAEETQYF | TGTGCCAGCAGGCTAGGGGACAGGGCAGAGGAGACCCAGTACTTC
. | TRBJ1-1 | . | TRBV5-1 | CASSLQAGEGHTEAFF | TGCGCCAGCAGCTTGCAGGCAGGGGAGGGACACACTGAAGCTTTCTTT
. | TRBJ2-7 | . | TRBV6-6 | CASSYSKLGSYEQYF | TGTGCCAGCAGTTACTCGAAACTGGGATCCTACGAGCAGTACTTC
. | TRBJ2-6 | . | TRBV5-1 | CASSLDSGANVLTF | TGCGCCAGCAGCTTGGATTCTGGGGCCAACGTCCTGACTTTC
. | TRBJ2-3 | . | TRBV10-3 | CATTVTGLITDTQYF | TGTGCCACCACAGTGACGGGACTCATCACAGATACGCAGTATTTT
. | TRBJ2-7 | . | TRBV7-2 | CASTSGGGIYEQYF | TGTGCCAGCACCTCCGGAGGAGGGATCTACGAGCAGTACTTC
. | TRBJ2-5 | TRBD1 | TRBV7-9 | CASSPRTGVSQETQYF | TGTGCCAGCAGCCCCCGGACAGGGGTCTCGCAAGAGACCCAGTACTTC
. | TRBJ2-7 | . | TRBV27 | CASSSPGQTYEQYF | TGTGCCAGCAGCTCACCGGGACAAACCTACGAGCAGTACTTC
once | TRBJ2-7 | . | TRBV2 | CASSEGGSLSYEQYF | TGTGCCAGCAGTGAGGGGGGCTCTCTCTCCTACGAGCAGTACTTC
. | TRBJ2-1 | . | TRBV6-6 | CASSYFDNEQFF | TGTGCCAGCAGTTACTTCGACAATGAGCAGTTCTTC